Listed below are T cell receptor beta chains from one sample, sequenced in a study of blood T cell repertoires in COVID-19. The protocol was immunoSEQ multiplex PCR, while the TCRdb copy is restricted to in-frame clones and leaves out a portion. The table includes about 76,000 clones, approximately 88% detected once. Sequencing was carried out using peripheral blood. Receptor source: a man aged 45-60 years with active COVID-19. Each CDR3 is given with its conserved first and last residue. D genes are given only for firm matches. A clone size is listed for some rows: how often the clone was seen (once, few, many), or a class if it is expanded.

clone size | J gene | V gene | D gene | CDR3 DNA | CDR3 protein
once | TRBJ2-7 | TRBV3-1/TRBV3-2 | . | TGTGCCAGCAGCCCCTTATCACCTTGGGACAAATACACCCAGCAGTACTTC | CASSPLSPWDKYTQQYF
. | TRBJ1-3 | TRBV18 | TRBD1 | TGTGCCAGCTCAATAGGTGGACAGGTCGAAAACACCATATATTTT | CASSIGGQVENTIYF
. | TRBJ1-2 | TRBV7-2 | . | TGTGCCAGCAGCTTAGGTGCAGGGGCGTATGGCTACACCTTC | CASSLGAGAYGYTF
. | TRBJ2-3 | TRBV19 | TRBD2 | TGTGCCAGTAGTCGACAGGGACTAGCGGGGGCCACTAGCACAGATACGCAGTATTTT | CASSRQGLAGATSTDTQYF
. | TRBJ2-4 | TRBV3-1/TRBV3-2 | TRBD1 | TGTGCCAGCAGCCCGAATCGTCCGGACAGGGCCGCGAACATTCAGTACTTC | CASSPNRPDRAANIQYF
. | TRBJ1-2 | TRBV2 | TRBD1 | TGTGCCAGCAGTGAAGCGCCCGGGACAGGGTATGGCTACACCTTC | CASSEAPGTGYGYTF
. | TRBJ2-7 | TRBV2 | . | TGTGCCAGTCTTCGGAATCAGGGCGCCTACGAGCAGTACTTC | CASLRNQGAYEQYF
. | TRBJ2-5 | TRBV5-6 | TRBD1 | TGTGCCAGCAGCTTGGGAAACGACAGGGATGCCCAAGAGACCCAGTACTTC | CASSLGNDRDAQETQYF
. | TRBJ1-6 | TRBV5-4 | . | TGTGCCAGCAGCTTGGGGGGCTCCAATTCACCCCTCCACTTT | CASSLGGSNSPLHF
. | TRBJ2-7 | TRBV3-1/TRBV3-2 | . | TGTGCCAGCAGCCAAGATCAGGCAGCTCGGGAGCAGTACTTC | CASSQDQAAREQYF
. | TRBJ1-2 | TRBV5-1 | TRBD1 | TGCGCCAGCAGCACACCACCAACAGGGGAGGCTGGCTACACCTTC | CASSTPPTGEAGYTF
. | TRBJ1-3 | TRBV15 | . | TGTGCCACCAGCCTAACAGGGTTCGGAAACACCATATATTTT | CATSLTGFGNTIYF
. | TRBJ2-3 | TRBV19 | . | TGTGCCAGTAGTATTGTGAGCGCTGCTAGCACAGATACGCAGTATTTT | CASSIVSAASTDTQYF
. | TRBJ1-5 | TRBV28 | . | TGTGCCAGCATTCCCCGAGGAAGAACTTCCAATCAGCCCCAGCATTTT | CASIPRGRTSNQPQHF
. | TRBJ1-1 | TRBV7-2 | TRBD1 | TGTGCCAGCAGCTTAGGACAGGGGGCTAGCACTGAAGCTTTCTTT | CASSLGQGASTEAFF
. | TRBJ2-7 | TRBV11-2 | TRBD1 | TGTGCCAGCAGCTTACAACAGGGGTTGTACGACGAGCAGTACTTC | CASSLQQGLYDEQYF
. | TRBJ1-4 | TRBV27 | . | TGTGCCAGCAGTTTGGGCACCAATGAAAAACTGTTTTTT | CASSLGTNEKLFF
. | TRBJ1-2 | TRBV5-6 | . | TGTGCCAGCAGCTTGGCCGAGACAGCTTACTATGGCTACACCTTC | CASSLAETAYYGYTF
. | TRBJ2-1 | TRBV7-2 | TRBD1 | TGTGCCAGCAGCTTAGAGGGGACAGGGAACAATGAGCAGTTCTTC | CASSLEGTGNNEQFF
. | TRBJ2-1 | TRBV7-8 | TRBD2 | TGTGCCAGCAGCTTAGGTAGCGGGAGCTTCAATGAGCAGTTCTTC | CASSLGSGSFNEQFF
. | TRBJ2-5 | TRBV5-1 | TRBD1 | TGCGCCAGCAGCAACGGACAGGGGTCGGGGTCGGAGACCCAGTACTTC | CASSNGQGSGSETQYF
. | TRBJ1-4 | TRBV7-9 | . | TGTGCCAGCAGCTTCTCCGCAACTAATGAAAAACTGTTTTTT | CASSFSATNEKLFF
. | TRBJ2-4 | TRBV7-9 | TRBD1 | TGTGCCAGCAGCTTAGAGGGGACAGGTCACATTCAGTACTTC | CASSLEGTGHIQYF
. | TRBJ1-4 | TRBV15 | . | TGTGCCACCAGCAGAGGGGGCAGCGCTAATGAAAAACTGTTTTTT | CATSRGGSANEKLFF
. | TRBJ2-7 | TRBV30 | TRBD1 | TGTGCCTGGGGGACAGGGGGCTACGAGCAGTACTTC | CAWGTGGYEQYF